Given below is one T cell receptor (beta chain) in context. What this receptor recognizes is not known. Base qualities are not at hand, and no much larger clone is one base apart. As encoded in the germline V gene, CDR1 is SGHVS while CDR2 is FNYEAQ. V is reduced by 1 base and J by 0 bases, leaving a spacing of 6 bases between them. Including the terminal cysteine and phenylalanine, the CDR3 comprises 15 residues. CDR3 DNA is the only sequence kept; it has 45 bases, read in frame from the first base. The sample is drawn from a study of control samples from healthy donors and cancer patients (dated by TCRdb to the early 2020s). Receptor amplification or capture employed the immunoSEQ multiplex PCR assay. TCRdb holds this immuneACCESS table with in-frame rearrangements only. Some clones are missing; in checked studies, unresolved V genes explain under half, and the rest has no known cause. Across this sample there are around 85,000 clones, with approximately 94% seen only once. The ten largest clones add up to 4.8% of the sample.

This clonotype was sampled from a woman aged 18-30 years in good health. Sequencing was done on a sample of blood. The chain joins TRBV7-6 to TRBJ2-2; possibly the D gene is TRBD1, per 5 matching bases. CDR3 sequence: CASSLGTPNTGELFF. The nucleotides are TGTGCCAGCAGCTTAGGGACACCGAACACCGGGGAGCTGTTTTTT.